The clone carrying this T cell receptor beta chain was picked up many times. Antigen: not known. The sample belongs to a study of T cells after yellow fever vaccination. General study results and limits: Clonotype sharing between CD4 and CD8 compartments was small.

This CDR3 comprises 16 residues. V shed 2 bases, J shed 3 bases, and the junction held 8 bases outside the gene matches. Germline values: CDR1 MDHEN, CDR2 SYDVKM. One entry per CDR3 protein, called by TCRdb with MiXCR from the 5' RACE reads. Of some 390,000 distinct CDR3 sequences listed, around 6.5% are singletons. The chain has TRBV28 and TRBJ2-3, with 7 bases matching TRBD2. The source was PBMCs, collected 5 days after the yellow fever booster vaccination. The receptor was isolated from a man aged 25-45 years who received the YFV17D yellow fever vaccine. The CDR3 region is CASSLRGGSPTDTQYF. The CDR3 coding sequence is TGTGCCAGCAGTTTAAGGGGCGGGAGCCCGACAGATACGCAGTATTTT. The whole variable domain, filled in from reference TRBV28 and TRBJ2-3, reads DVKVTQSSRYLVKRTGEKVFLECVQDMDHENMFWYRQDPGLGLRLIYFSYDVKMKEKGDIPEGYSVSREKKERFSLILESASTNQTSMYLCASSLRGGSPTDTQYFGPGTRLTVL.